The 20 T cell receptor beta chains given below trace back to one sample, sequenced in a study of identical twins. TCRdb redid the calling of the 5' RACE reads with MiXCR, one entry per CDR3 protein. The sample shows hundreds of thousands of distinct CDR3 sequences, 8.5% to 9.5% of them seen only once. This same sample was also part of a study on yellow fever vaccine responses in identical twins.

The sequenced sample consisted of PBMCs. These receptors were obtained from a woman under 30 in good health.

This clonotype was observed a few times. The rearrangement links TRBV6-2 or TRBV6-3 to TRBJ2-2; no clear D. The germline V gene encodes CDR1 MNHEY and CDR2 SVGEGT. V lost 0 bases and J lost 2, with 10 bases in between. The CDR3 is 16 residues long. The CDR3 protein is CASSYSVSVNTGELFF. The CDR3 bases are TGTGCCAGCAGTTACTCCGTCTCGGTTAACACCGGGGAGCTGTTTTTT.

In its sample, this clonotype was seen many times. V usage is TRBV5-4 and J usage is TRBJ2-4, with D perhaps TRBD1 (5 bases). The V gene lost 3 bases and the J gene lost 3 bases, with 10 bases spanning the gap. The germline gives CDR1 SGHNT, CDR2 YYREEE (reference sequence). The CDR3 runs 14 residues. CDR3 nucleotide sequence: TGTGCCAGCAGCTCGCTTAGGGGCAAAAACATTCAGTACTTC. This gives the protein CASSSLRGKNIQYF.

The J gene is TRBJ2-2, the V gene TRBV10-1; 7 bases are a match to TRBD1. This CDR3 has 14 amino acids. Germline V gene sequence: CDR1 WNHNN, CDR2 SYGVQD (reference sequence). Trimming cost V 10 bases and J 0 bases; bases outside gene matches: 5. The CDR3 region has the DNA TGCGCCACTAAGGGGGCGCCGAACACCGGGGAGCTGTTTTTT. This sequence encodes CATKGAPNTGELFF.

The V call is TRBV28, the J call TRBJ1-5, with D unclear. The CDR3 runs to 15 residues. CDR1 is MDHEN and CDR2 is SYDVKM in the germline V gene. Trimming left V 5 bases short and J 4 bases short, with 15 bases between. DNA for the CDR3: TGTGCCAGCAGTCCACCAGAAACGCGTAATCAGCCCCAGCATTTT. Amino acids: CASSPPETRNQPQHF.

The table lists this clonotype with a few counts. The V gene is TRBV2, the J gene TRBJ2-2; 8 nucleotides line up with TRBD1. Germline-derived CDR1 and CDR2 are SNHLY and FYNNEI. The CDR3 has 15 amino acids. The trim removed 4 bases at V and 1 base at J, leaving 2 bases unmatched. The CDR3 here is CASSGDRRNTGELFF. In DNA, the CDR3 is TGTGCCAGCAGTGGGGACAGGAGGAACACCGGGGAGCTGTTTTTT.

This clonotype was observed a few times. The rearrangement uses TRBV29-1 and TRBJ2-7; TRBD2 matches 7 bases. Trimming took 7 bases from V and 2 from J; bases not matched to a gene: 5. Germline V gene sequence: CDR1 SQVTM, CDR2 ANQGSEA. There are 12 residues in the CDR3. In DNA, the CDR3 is TGCAGCGCGTGGGGGGGACCCTACGAGCAGTACTTC. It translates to CSAWGGPYEQYF.

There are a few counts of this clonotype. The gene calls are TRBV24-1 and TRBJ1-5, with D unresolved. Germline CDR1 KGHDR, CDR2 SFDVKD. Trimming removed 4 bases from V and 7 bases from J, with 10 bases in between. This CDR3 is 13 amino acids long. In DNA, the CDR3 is TGTGCCACCAGTGAGGCCGGGGAACAGCCCCAGCATTTT. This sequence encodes CATSEAGEQPQHF.

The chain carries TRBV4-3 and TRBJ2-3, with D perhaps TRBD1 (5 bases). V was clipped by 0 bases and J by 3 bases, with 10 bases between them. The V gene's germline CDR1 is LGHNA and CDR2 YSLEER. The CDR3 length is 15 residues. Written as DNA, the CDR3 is TGCGCCAGCAGCCAAGAGGGGCTGTCGACAGATACGCAGTATTTT. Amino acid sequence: CASSQEGLSTDTQYF.

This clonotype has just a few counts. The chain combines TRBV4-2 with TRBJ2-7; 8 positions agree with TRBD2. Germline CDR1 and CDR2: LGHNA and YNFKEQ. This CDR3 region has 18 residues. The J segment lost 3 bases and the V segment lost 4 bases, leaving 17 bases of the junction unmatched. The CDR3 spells CASSPHVTSAMSIYEQYF. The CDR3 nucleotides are TGTGCCAGCAGCCCGCACGTGACTAGCGCGATGAGTATCTACGAGCAGTACTTC.

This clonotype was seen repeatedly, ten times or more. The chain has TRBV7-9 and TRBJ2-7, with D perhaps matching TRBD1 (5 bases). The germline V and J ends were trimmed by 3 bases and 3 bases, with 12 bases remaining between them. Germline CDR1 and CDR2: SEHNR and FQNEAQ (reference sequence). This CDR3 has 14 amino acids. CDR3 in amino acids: CASSFSPGIYEQYF. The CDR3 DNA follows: TGTGCCAGCAGCTTTTCCCCAGGGATCTACGAGCAGTACTTC. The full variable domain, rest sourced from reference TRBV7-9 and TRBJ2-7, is DTGVSQNPRHKITKRGQNVTFRCDPISEHNRLYWYRQTLGQGPEFLTYFQNEAQLEKSRLLSDRFSAERPKGSFSTLEIQRTEQGDSAMYLCASSFSPGIYEQYFGPGTRLTVT.

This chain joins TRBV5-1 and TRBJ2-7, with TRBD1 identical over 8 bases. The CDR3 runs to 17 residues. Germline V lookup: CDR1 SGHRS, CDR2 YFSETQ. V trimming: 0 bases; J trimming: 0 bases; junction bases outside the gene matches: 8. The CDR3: CASSLEVADRDSYEQYF. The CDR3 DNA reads TGCGCCAGCAGCTTGGAGGTTGCGGACAGGGACTCCTACGAGCAGTACTTC. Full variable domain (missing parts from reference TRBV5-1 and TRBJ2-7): KAGVTQTPRYLIKTRGQQVTLSCSPISGHRSVSWYQQTPGQGLQFLFEYFSETQRNKGNFPGRFSGRQFSNSRSEMNVSTLELGDSALYLCASSLEVADRDSYEQYFGPGTRLTVT.

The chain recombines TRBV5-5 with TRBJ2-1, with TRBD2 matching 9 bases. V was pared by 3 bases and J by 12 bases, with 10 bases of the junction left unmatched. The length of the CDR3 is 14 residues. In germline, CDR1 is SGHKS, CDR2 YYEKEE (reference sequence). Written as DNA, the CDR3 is TGTGCCAGCAGCTCAGGCGGGAGGGCCGGGAGGCAGTTCTTC. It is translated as CASSSGGRAGRQFF.

The CDR3 sequence: CASSPSDRDDYEQYF. DNA for the CDR3: TGTGCCAGCAGTCCATCGGACCGCGACGACTACGAGCAGTACTTC. The chain combines TRBV28 with TRBJ2-7; D remains ambiguous. This CDR3 is built from 15 residues. CDR1 and CDR2 from the germline V gene are MDHEN and SYDVKM. Trimming left V 5 bases short and J 3 bases short, with 17 bases between.

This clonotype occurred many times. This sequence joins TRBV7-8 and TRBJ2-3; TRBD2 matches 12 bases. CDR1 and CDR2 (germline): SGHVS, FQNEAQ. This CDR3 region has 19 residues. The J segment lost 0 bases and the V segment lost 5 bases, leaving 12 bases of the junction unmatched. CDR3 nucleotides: TGTGCCAGCAGCAGAGAGCTAGCGGGGGGGATACGGAGCACAGATACGCAGTATTTT. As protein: CASSRELAGGIRSTDTQYF.

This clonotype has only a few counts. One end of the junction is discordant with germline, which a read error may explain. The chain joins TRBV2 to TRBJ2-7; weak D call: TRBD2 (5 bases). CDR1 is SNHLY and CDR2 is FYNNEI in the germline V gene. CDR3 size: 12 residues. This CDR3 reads CASRLEAYEQHF. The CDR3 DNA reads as TGTGCCAGCAGACTGGAGGCCTACGAGCAGCACTTC.

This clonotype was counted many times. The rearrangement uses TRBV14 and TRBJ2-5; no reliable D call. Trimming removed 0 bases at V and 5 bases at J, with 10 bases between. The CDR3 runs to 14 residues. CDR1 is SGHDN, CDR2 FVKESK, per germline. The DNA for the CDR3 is TGTGCCAGCAGCCAAGATTACAGCCTTGAGACCCAGTACTTC. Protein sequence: CASSQDYSLETQYF.

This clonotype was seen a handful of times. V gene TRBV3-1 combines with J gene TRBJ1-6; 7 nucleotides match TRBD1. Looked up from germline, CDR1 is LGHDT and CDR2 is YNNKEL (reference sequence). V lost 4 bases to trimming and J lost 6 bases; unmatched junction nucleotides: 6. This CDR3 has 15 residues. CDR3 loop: CASSPSTGANSPLHF. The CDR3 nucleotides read TGTGCCAGCAGCCCGAGTACAGGGGCTAATTCACCCCTCCACTTT.

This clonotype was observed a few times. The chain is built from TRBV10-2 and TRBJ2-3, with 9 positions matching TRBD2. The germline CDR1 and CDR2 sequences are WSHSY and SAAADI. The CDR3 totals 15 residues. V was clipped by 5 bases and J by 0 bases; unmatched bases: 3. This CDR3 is CASSWLAGSTDTQYF. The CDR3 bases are TGCGCCAGCAGTTGGCTAGCGGGGAGCACAGATACGCAGTATTTT.

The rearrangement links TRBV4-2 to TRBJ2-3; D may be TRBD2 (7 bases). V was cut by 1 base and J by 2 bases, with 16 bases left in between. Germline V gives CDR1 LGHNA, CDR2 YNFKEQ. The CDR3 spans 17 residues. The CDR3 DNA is TGTGCCAGCAGCCAAGGGGGGGGGCTCTGGGTCACAGATACGCAGTATTTT. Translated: CASSQGGGLWVTDTQYF.

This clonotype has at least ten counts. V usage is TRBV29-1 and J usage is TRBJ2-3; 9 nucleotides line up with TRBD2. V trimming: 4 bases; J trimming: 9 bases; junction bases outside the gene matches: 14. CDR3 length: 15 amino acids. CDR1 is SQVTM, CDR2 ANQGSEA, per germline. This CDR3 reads CSVVWVAGVAWTQYF. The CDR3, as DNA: TGCAGCGTTGTTTGGGTAGCGGGAGTCGCATGGACGCAGTATTTT.